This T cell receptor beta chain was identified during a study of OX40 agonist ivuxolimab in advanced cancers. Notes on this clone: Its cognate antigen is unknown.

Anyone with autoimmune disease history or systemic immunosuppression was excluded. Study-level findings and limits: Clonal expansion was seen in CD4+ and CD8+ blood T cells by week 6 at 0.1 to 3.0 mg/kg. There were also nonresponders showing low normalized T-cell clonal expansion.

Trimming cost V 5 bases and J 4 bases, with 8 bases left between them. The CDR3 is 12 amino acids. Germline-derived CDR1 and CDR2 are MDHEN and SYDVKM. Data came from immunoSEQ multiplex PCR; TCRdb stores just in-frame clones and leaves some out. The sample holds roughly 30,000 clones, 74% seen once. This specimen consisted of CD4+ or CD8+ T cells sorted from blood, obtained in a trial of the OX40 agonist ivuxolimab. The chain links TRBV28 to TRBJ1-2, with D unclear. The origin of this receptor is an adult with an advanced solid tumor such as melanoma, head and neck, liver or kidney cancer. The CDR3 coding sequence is TGTGCCAGCAGTGCCCCCTTCTATGGCTACACCTTC. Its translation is CASSAPFYGYTF.